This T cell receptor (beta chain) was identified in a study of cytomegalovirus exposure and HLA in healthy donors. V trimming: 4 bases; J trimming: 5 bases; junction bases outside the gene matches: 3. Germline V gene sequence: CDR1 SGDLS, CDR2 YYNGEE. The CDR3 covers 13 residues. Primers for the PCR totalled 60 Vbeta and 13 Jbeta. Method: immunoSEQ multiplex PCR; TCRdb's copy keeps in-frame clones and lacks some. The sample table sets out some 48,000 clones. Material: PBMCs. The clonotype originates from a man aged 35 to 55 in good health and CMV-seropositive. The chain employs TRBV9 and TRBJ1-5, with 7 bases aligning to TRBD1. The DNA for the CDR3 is TGTGCCAGCAGCACAACAGGGGATCAGCCCCAGCATTTT. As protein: CASSTTGDQPQHF.